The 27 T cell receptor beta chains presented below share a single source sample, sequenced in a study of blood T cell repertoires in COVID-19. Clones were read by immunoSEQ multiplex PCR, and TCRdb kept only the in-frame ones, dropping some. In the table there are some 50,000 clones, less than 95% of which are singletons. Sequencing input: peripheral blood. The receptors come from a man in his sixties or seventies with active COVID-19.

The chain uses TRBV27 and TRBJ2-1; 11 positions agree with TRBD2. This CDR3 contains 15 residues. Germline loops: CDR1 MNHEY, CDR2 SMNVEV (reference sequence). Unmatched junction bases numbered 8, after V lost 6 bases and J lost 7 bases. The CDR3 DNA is TGTGCCAGCAGCCCTCTAGCGGGGGGCGGGAATGAGCAGTTCTTC. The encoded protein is CASSPLAGGGNEQFF.

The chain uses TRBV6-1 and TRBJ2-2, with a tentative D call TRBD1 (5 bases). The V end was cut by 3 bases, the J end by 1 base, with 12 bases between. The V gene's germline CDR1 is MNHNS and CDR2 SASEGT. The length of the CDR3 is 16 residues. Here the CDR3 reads CASSDRWGQNTGELFF. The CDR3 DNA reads TGTGCCAGCAGTGACCGGTGGGGCCAGAACACCGGGGAGCTGTTTTTT.

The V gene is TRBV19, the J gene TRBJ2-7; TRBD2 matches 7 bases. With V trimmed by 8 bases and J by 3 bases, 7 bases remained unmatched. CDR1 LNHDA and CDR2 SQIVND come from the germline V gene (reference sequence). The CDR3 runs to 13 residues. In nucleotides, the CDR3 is TGTGCCAGTTCCGGGGGGAGGGTCTACGAGCAGTACTTC. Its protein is CASSGGRVYEQYF.

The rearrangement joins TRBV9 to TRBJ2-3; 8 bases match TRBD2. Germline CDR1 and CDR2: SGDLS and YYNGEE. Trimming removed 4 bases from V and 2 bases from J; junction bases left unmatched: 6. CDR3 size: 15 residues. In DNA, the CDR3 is TGTGCCAGCAGCCCAACAGCGGGGGTCACAGATACGCAGTATTTT. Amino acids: CASSPTAGVTDTQYF.

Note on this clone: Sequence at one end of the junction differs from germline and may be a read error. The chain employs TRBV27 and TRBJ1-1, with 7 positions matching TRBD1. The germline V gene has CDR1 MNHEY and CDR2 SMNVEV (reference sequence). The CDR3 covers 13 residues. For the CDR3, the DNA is TGTGCCAGCAGTACTGACAGGGATAGACCCCACAGGTTT. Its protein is CASSTDRDRPHRF.

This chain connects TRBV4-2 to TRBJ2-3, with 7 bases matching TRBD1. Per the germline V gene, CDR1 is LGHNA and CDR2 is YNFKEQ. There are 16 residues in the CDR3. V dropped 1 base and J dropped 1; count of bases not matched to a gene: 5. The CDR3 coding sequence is TGTGCCAGCAGCCAAGGGGGACAGAGACGCACAGATACGCAGTATTTT. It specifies CASSQGGQRRTDTQYF.

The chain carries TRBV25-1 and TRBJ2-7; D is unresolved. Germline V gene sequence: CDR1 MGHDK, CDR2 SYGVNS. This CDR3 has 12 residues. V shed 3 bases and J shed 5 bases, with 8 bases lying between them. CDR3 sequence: CASSDQQHEQYF. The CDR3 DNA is TGTGCCAGCAGTGATCAACAGCACGAGCAGTACTTC.

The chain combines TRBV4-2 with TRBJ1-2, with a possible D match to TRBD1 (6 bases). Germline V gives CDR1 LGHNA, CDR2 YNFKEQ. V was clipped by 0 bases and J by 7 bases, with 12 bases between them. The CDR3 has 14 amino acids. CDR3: CASSQEGEGGGYTF. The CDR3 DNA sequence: TGTGCCAGCAGCCAAGAGGGGGAAGGGGGTGGCTACACCTTC.

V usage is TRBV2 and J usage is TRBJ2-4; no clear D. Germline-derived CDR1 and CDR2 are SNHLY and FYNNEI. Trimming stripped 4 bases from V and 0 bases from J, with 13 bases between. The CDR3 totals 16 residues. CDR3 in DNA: TGTGCCAGCAGTGGGCAGGTGAACCTAGCCAAAAACATTCAGTACTTC. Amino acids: CASSGQVNLAKNIQYF.

CDR3 in DNA: TGTGCCAGCAGCCACTCGGCAGGGGACTACGAGCAGTACTTC. This sequence encodes CASSHSAGDYEQYF. The genes are TRBV6-5 and TRBJ2-7; maybe TRBD1 (6 bases). Germline V lookup: CDR1 MNHEY, CDR2 SVGAGI. V lost 6 bases and J 3 bases, leaving 15 bases between the germline ends. The CDR3 spans 14 residues.

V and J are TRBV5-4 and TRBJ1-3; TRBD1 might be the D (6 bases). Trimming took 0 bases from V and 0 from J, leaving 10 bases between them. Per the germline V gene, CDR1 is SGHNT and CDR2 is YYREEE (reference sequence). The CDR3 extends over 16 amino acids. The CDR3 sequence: CASSLASGASGNTIYF. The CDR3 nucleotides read TGTGCCAGCAGCTTGGCGTCAGGGGCCTCTGGAAACACCATATATTTT.

CDR3 in DNA: TGTGCCAGCAGTGAGACCGGGACAGGGTCCTATGATACGCAGTATTTT. This gives the protein CASSETGTGSYDTQYF. This chain links TRBV6-1 with TRBJ2-3; 9 bases agree with TRBD1. Germline CDR1 is MNHNS and CDR2 is SASEGT. CDR3 size: 16 residues. V shed 3 bases and J 6 bases; nucleotides not matched to a gene: 10.

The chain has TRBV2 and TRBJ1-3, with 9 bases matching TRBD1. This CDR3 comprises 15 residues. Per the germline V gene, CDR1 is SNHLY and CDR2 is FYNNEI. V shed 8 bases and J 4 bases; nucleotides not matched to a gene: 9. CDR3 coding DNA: TGTGCCAGCCTCGGGGGGACAGGGAGCGGAAACACCATATATTTT. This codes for CASLGGTGSGNTIYF.

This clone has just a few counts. In DNA form, the CDR3 reads TGTGCCAGCAGTGAAAGGCAGGCCTACAATCAGCCCCAGCATTTT. It encodes CASSERQAYNQPQHF. V is TRBV6-1 and J is TRBJ1-5, with D uncertain. The germline V gene encodes CDR1 MNHNS and CDR2 SASEGT. The CDR3 sequence is 15 residues long. Trimming removed 2 bases at V and 3 bases at J, with 11 bases between.

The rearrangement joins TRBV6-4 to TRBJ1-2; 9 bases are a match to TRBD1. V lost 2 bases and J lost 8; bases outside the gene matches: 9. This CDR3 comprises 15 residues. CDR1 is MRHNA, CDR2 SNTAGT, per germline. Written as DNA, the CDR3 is TGTGCCAGCAGTGACCACGGGACAGGGAGAAACGGCTACACCTTC. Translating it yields CASSDHGTGRNGYTF.

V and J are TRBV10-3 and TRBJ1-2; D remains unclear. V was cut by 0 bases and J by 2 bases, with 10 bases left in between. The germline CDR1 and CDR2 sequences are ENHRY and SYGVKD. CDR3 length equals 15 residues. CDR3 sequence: CAISESTSGNYGYTF. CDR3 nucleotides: TGTGCCATCAGTGAGTCGACGAGCGGGAACTATGGCTACACCTTC.

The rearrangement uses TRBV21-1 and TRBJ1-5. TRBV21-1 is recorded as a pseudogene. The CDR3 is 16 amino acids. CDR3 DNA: TGTGCCAGCGTCGCCGGGGGGAAATGGAGCAATCAGCCCCAGCATTTT. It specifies CASVAGGKWSNQPQHF.

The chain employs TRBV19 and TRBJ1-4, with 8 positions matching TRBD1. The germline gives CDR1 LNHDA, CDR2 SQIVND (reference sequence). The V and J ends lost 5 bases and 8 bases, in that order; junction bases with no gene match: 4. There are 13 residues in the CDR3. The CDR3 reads CASSDTGGEKLFF. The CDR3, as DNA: TGTGCCAGTAGTGATACAGGGGGAGAAAAACTGTTTTTT.

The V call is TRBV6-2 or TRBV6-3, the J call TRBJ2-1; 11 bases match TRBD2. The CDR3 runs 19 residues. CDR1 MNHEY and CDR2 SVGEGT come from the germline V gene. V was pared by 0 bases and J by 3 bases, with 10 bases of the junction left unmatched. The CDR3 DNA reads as TGTGCCAGCAGTTACTCATCCCCCACTAGCGGGGGTCTCTACAATGAGCAGTTCTTC. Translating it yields CASSYSSPTSGGLYNEQFF.

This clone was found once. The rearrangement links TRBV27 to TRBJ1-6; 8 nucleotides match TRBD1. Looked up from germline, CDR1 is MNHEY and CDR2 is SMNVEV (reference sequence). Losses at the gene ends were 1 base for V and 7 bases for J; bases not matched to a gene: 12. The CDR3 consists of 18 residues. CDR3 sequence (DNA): TGTGCCAGCAGTTTATTATACAGGGGGATATATCGCAATTCACCCCTCCACTTT. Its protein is CASSLLYRGIYRNSPLHF.

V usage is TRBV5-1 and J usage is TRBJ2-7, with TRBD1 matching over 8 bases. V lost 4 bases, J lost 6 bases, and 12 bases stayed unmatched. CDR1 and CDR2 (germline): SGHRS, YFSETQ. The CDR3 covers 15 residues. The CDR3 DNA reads TGCGCCAGCAGCCCGGGTGGACAGGGATCGGGCGAGCAGTACTTC. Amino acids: CASSPGGQGSGEQYF.

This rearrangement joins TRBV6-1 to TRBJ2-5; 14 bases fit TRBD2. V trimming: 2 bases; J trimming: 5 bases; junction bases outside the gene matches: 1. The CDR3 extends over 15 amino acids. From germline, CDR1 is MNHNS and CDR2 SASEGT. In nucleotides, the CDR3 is TGTGCCAGCAGTGAACGACTAGCGGGGGGGGAGACCCAGTACTTC. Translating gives CASSERLAGGETQYF.

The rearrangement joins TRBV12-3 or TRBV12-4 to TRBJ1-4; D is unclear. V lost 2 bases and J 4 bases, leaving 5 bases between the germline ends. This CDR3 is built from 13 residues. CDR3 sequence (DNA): TGTGCCAGCAGTTTACTCGTTAATGAAAAACTGTTTTTT. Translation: CASSLLVNEKLFF.

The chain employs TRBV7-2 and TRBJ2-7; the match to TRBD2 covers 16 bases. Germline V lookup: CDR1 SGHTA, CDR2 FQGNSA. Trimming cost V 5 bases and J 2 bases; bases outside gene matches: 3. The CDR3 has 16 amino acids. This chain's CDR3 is CASSPGTSGGAYEQYF. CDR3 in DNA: TGTGCCAGCAGCCCGGGGACTAGCGGGGGGGCCTACGAGCAGTACTTC.

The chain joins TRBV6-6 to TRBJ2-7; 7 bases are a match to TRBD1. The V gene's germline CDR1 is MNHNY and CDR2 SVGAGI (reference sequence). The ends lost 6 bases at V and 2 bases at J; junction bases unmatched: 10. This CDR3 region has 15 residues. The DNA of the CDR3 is TGTGCCAGCAGCCAATACAGGGGTTTCACCTACGAGCAGTACTTC. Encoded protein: CASSQYRGFTYEQYF.

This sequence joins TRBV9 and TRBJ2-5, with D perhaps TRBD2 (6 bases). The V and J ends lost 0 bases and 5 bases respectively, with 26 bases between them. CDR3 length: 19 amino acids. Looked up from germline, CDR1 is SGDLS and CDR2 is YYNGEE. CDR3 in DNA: TGTGCCAGCAGCGTAGCTGGGGAAGGTCTCGGGGGTGAATTGGAGACCCAGTACTTC. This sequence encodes CASSVAGEGLGGELETQYF.

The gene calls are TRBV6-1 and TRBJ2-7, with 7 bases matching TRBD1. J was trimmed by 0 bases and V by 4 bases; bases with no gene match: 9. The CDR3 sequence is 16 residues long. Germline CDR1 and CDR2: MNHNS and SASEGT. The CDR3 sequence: CASSVQGFQSSYEQYF. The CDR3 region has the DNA TGTGCCAGCAGTGTACAGGGGTTTCAGAGCTCCTACGAGCAGTACTTC.